A selection of T cell receptor beta chains follows, all from one sample in a study of blood T cell repertoires in COVID-19. The data were produced by immunoSEQ multiplex PCR, yet TCRdb's version contains in-frame clones alone and is incomplete. The sample has 350,000 to 550,000 clones, 87% seen once. The sequenced sample was PBMCs or T cells enriched from blood (not recorded which). All receptors derive from a young woman with acute COVID-19. The CDR3 runs from the conserved cysteine through the conserved F or W. The D gene is left open where the match is weak. A row's size may be missing; if present it is once, few, many or a size class.

>13|-|-|TRBV29-1|TRBJ2-5
CSVVQGSQETQYF
TGCAGCGTGGTACAGGGTTCCCAAGAGACCCAGTACTTC
>14|-|once|TRBV29-1|TRBJ1-3
CSVAEQESGNTIYF
TGCAGCGTTGCTGAACAGGAATCTGGAAACACCATATATTTT
>15|-|-|TRBV3-1/TRBV3-2|TRBJ2-5
CASSQVGQGPETQYF
TGTGCCAGCAGCCAAGTAGGTCAGGGTCCGGAGACCCAGTACTTC
>12|-|-|TRBV15|TRBJ2-2
CATSRDSGELFF
TGTGCCACCAGCAGAGATAGCGGGGAGCTGTTTTTT
>17|TRBD2|-|TRBV7-6|TRBJ2-1
CASSPMLAGGPGNEQFF
TGTGCCAGCAGCCCAATGCTAGCGGGAGGGCCAGGGAATGAGCAGTTCTTC
>14|TRBD1|-|TRBV19|TRBJ2-7
CASRRTGGAGEQYF
TGTGCCAGTAGACGGACAGGGGGCGCGGGCGAGCAGTACTTC
>15|-|once|TRBV7-9|TRBJ1-5
CASSLGDYSNQPQHF
TGTGCCAGCAGCTTGGGAGATTATAGCAATCAGCCCCAGCATTTT
>18|TRBD1|-|TRBV2|TRBJ1-4
CASRGLRGQTPTNEKLFF
TGTGCCAGCAGAGGCCTCCGGGGACAGACACCAACTAATGAAAAACTGTTTTTT
>13|-|-|TRBV7-9|TRBJ1-5
CASSFEGVQPQHF
TGTGCCAGCAGTTTTGAGGGGGTTCAGCCCCAGCATTTT
>14|TRBD1|-|TRBV5-4|TRBJ2-7
CASSPGTAVYEQYF
TGTGCCAGCAGCCCGGGGACAGCGGTCTACGAGCAGTACTTC
>15|-|-|TRBV30|TRBJ2-7
CAWRSFRTPIYEQYF
TGTGCCTGGAGATCGTTTAGGACACCGATCTACGAGCAGTACTTC
>15|TRBD2|-|TRBV3-1/TRBV3-2|TRBJ2-1
CASSQALAVVNEQFF
TGTGCCAGCAGCCAAGCTCTAGCGGTCGTCAATGAGCAGTTCTTC
>14|-|-|TRBV5-1|TRBJ2-5
CASSFSSGGETQYF
TGCGCCAGCAGCTTCTCTTCCGGAGGAGAGACCCAGTACTTC
>12|-|-|TRBV12-3/TRBV12-4|TRBJ2-1
CASTQTGVEQFF
TGTGCCAGCACCCAGACAGGTGTTGAGCAGTTCTTC
>13|-|-|TRBV27|TRBJ1-1
CASSYTGGTEAFF
TGTGCCAGCAGTTACACGGGGGGCACTGAAGCTTTCTTT
>19|TRBD2|-|TRBV19|TRBJ2-7
CASSTRQGSSGRTSYEQYF
TGTGCCAGTAGTACCAGACAGGGAAGTAGCGGGAGGACCTCCTACGAGCAGTACTTC
>14|-|-|TRBV29-1|TRBJ2-1
CSVFDYVLSNEQFF
TGCAGCGTTTTTGATTATGTGCTATCCAATGAGCAGTTCTTC
>14|-|-|TRBV11-2|TRBJ1-1
CASSLIQGNTEAFF
TGTGCCAGCAGCTTAATCCAGGGGAACACTGAAGCTTTCTTT
>13|-|-|TRBV7-9|TRBJ1-1
CASSSQENTEAFF
TGTGCCAGCAGCTCACAGGAGAACACTGAAGCTTTCTTT
>17|-|-|TRBV5-5|TRBJ1-1
CASSFHLQGSVNTEAFF
TGTGCCAGCAGCTTCCACCTTCAGGGTTCTGTGAACACTGAAGCTTTCTTT
>15|-|-|TRBV5-5|TRBJ1-2
CASSLIPGQDYGYTF
TGTGCCAGCAGCTTGATACCGGGACAAGACTATGGCTACACCTTC
>16|TRBD1|-|TRBV7-9|TRBJ1-5
CASSVNYGQGAQPQHF
TGTGCCAGCAGCGTAAATTACGGTCAGGGGGCCCAGCCCCAGCATTTT
>13|-|-|TRBV5-1|TRBJ1-2
CASSLNTGYGYTF
TGCGCCAGCAGCTTGAATACTGGCTATGGCTACACCTTC